The 28 T cell receptor beta chains given below trace back to one sample, sequenced in a study of post-analysis software for immune sequencing data. Libraries were made from TCR beta cDNA, and they carried unique molecular identifiers. TCRdb analysed the PCR reads with MiXCR anew, one entry per CDR3 protein. The sample holds roughly 650,000 distinct CDR3 sequences; approximately 60% are singletons and the top ten take about 11%. Study-wide results and caveats: Five or six TRBV segments appeared more often in patients than in controls, and TRBV5-6, TRBV5-1 and TRBV20-1 were among these.

Their antigens are not known. The sequencing sample was made of blood. The origin of the receptors is a girl between 2 and 10 years old with multiple sclerosis.

In DNA form, the CDR3 reads TGTGCCAGCAGCTTCTCGATTGGTGAAGATACGCAGTATTTT. Translation: CASSFSIGEDTQYF. The J gene is TRBJ2-3, the V gene TRBV5-4; no firm D call. Trimming pared 2 bases from V and 5 bases from J, leaving 12 bases between. The germline V gene has CDR1 SGHNT and CDR2 YYREEE (reference sequence). The CDR3 runs 14 residues.

With regard to this clonotype: An end of the junction does not agree with germline; a read error may underlie this. The chain carries TRBV13 and TRBJ2-7, with 10 positions matching TRBD2. The germline gives CDR1 PRHDT, CDR2 FYEKMQ (reference sequence). The CDR3 is made up of 16 amino acids. The CDR3 loop is CVSSPRLSGRPYEQYF. CDR3 coding DNA: TGTGTCAGCAGCCCAAGGCTTAGCGGGAGGCCCTACGAGCAGTACTTC. The entire variable domain, with the rest obtained from reference TRBV13 and TRBJ2-7, is as follows: AAGVIQSPRHLIKEKRETATLKCYPIPRHDTVYWYQQGPGQDPQFLISFYEKMQSDKGSIPDRFSAQQFSDYHSELNMSSLELGDSALYFCVSSPRLSGRPYEQYFGPGTRLTVT.

This rearrangement joins TRBV20-1 to TRBJ2-7; 10 bases align to TRBD2. This CDR3 has 16 amino acids. V dropped 0 bases and J dropped 5; count of bases not matched to a gene: 10. Germline loops: CDR1 DFQATT, CDR2 SNEGSKA (reference sequence). This CDR3 is CSARDWSGRALNEQYF. CDR3 bases: TGCAGTGCTAGAGATTGGAGCGGGAGGGCCCTGAACGAGCAGTACTTC.

The chain combines TRBV12-3 or TRBV12-4 with TRBJ2-4, with D maybe TRBD1 (5 bases). V lost 6 bases, J lost 8 bases, and 14 bases lay in between. This CDR3 comprises 13 residues. In DNA, the CDR3 is TGTGCCAGCAGCCCCCCGACAGTACACATTCAGTACTTC. Its protein product is CASSPPTVHIQYF.

The chain is built from TRBV5-6 and TRBJ1-2; possible D gene TRBD1, 6 bases. Germline V gene lookup returns CDR1 SGHDT and CDR2 YYEEEE. Trimming stripped 4 bases from V and 0 bases from J, with 22 bases between. The CDR3 covers 18 residues. The CDR3 DNA reads as TGTGCCAGCAGCCGTATTAGGTCCGGGACAACAGCTAACTATGGCTACACCTTC. Protein: CASSRIRSGTTANYGYTF.

The V and J genes are TRBV25-1 and TRBJ1-1; 9 nucleotides align to TRBD1. This CDR3 has 17 residues. The germline V gene has CDR1 MGHDK and CDR2 SYGVNS. The V and J ends lost 1 base and 4 bases, in that order; junction bases with no gene match: 10. CDR3 region: CASSEFTRGTGSTEAFF. The CDR3 DNA follows: TGTGCCAGCAGTGAATTCACTCGAGGGACAGGGAGCACTGAAGCTTTCTTT.

The V call is TRBV5-1, the J call TRBJ1-2; D remains ambiguous. The CDR3 sequence is 17 residues long. Germline values: CDR1 SGHRS, CDR2 YFSETQ. V was shortened by 4 bases and J by 1 base, with 20 bases between the two germline ends. CDR3 region: CASSLFPDPNFNYGYTF. The CDR3 nucleotides read TGCGCCAGCAGCCTATTCCCAGACCCGAACTTTAACTATGGCTACACCTTC. Based on the CDR3 plus reference TRBV5-1 and TRBJ1-2, the full variable domain is KAGVTQTPRYLIKTRGQQVTLSCSPISGHRSVSWYQQTPGQGLQFLFEYFSETQRNKGNFPGRFSGRQFSNSRSEMNVSTLELGDSALYLCASSLFPDPNFNYGYTFGSGTRLTVV.

Remarks on this clonotype: Compared with germline, one end of the junction differs, possibly owing to a read error. This sequence joins TRBV4-1 and TRBJ2-1; D remains unclear. The CDR3 loop spans 14 amino acids. Germline assignment: CDR1 MGHRA and CDR2 YSYEKL. The CDR3 coding sequence is TGCGCCAGCAGCCAAGATTCACTTACCAATGAGCGGTTCTTC. It encodes CASSQDSLTNERFF.

This sequence joins TRBV5-1 and TRBJ2-3, with unresolved D. This CDR3 has 14 amino acids. Germline CDR1 reads SGHRS; CDR2 reads YFSETQ. V lost 0 bases and J 7 bases, leaving 12 bases between the germline ends. CDR3 sequence reads: CASSLGRLHYTQYF. The CDR3 DNA follows: TGCGCCAGCAGCTTGGGACGGCTGCATTATACGCAGTATTTT. Full variable domain (remainder filled in from reference TRBV5-1 and TRBJ2-3): KAGVTQTPRYLIKTRGQQVTLSCSPISGHRSVSWYQQTPGQGLQFLFEYFSETQRNKGNFPGRFSGRQFSNSRSEMNVSTLELGDSALYLCASSLGRLHYTQYFGPGTRLTVL.

The gene calls are TRBV5-1 and TRBJ2-1; 9 nucleotides match TRBD1. Trimming cost V 2 bases and J 7 bases; bases outside gene matches: 7. This CDR3 contains 15 residues. Per germline, CDR1 SGHRS and CDR2 YFSETQ. The CDR3 nucleotides read TGCGCCAGCAGCTTTACAGGGGGCTCGAGGAATGAGCAGTTCTTC. Translation: CASSFTGGSRNEQFF. Together with reference TRBV5-1 and TRBJ2-1, the CDR3 gives the full variable domain: KAGVTQTPRYLIKTRGQQVTLSCSPISGHRSVSWYQQTPGQGLQFLFEYFSETQRNKGNFPGRFSGRQFSNSRSEMNVSTLELGDSALYLCASSFTGGSRNEQFFGPGTRLTVL.

This clonotype has only a few counts. V gene TRBV20-1 combines with J gene TRBJ2-5, with D possibly being TRBD1 (5 bases). V shed 0 bases and J shed 3 bases, with 11 bases lying between them. The germline gives CDR1 DFQATT, CDR2 SNEGSKA (reference sequence). The CDR3 runs to 14 residues. The CDR3 DNA reads as TGCAGTGCTAGAGATTACAGGCATGAAGAGACCCAGTACTTC. Protein sequence: CSARDYRHEETQYF.

The gene calls are TRBV6-6 and TRBJ1-1; D unclear. CDR3 length: 12 residues. Germline assignment: CDR1 MNHNY and CDR2 SVGAGI (reference sequence). V was trimmed by 7 bases and J by 6 bases, leaving 12 bases between them. The CDR3 region has the DNA TGTGCCAGCATCCTCCTGGAGGCTGAAGCTTTCTTT. It is translated as CASILLEAEAFF.

The chain combines TRBV7-7 with TRBJ2-1; 14 bases are a match to TRBD2. Trimming removed 5 bases from V and 6 bases from J; junction bases left unmatched: 3. CDR3 length equals 15 residues. Germline loops: CDR1 SSHAT, CDR2 FNYEAQ (reference sequence). The CDR3 spells CASSATSGGVNEQFF. The DNA of the CDR3 is TGTGCCAGCAGCGCGACTAGCGGGGGGGTCAATGAGCAGTTCTTC.

This clonotype was seen a single time. The chain uses TRBV6-2 or TRBV6-3 and TRBJ1-1; D ambiguous. The CDR3 runs to 14 residues. Germline-derived CDR1 and CDR2 are MNHEY and SVGEGT. V lost 2 bases to trimming and J lost 6 bases, with 13 bases between them. The CDR3 coding sequence is TGTGCCAGCAGTTACCCCGGGGTACGGGCTGAAGCTTTCTTT. Amino acid sequence: CASSYPGVRAEAFF.

The chain combines TRBV3-1 with TRBJ2-1, with 12 bases that match TRBD2. The CDR3 has 16 amino acids. Unmatched junction bases numbered 10, after V lost 3 bases and J lost 10 bases. Looked up from germline, CDR1 is LGHDT and CDR2 is YNNKEL (reference sequence). The CDR3 sequence: CASSHPGLAGTKEQFF. CDR3 nucleotide sequence: TGTGCCAGCAGCCATCCAGGACTAGCGGGGACGAAGGAGCAGTTCTTC.

Here the CDR3 DNA reads TGCAGTGCTAGAGGGGACTTAAATTCACCCCTCCACTTT. Translation: CSARGDLNSPLHF. The chain couples TRBV20-1 to TRBJ1-6, with D maybe TRBD1 (5 bases). The CDR3 has 13 amino acids. Germline CDR1 and CDR2: DFQATT and SNEGSKA (reference sequence). With 1 base removed from V and 7 bases from J, the gap between germline ends came to 8 bases.

The chain employs TRBV12-3 or TRBV12-4 and TRBJ2-5; maybe TRBD1 (6 bases). V lost 3 bases to trimming and J lost 1 base, with 15 bases between them. This CDR3 contains 16 residues. The CDR3 reads CASSFSGASGQETQYF. The DNA for the CDR3 is TGTGCCAGCAGTTTCTCAGGGGCCTCCGGCCAAGAGACCCAGTACTTC.

The chain combines TRBV12-3 or TRBV12-4 with TRBJ2-6; D is uncertain. The length of the CDR3 is 15 residues. The V end lost 6 bases, the J end lost 0 bases, and 9 bases lay between the germline ends. Here the CDR3 reads CASRPVVSGANVLTF. In nucleotides, the CDR3 is TGTGCCAGCAGGCCCGTCGTCTCTGGGGCCAACGTCCTGACTTTC.

This clonotype showed up just a few times. The chain is built from TRBV7-2 and TRBJ1-2, with 12 bases lining up with TRBD1. V lost 1 base and J lost 6; bases outside the gene matches: 3. The CDR3 is made up of 15 amino acids. The germline gives CDR1 SGHTA, CDR2 FQGNSA. CDR3 region: CASSLGDRGRNGYTF. In DNA, the CDR3 is TGTGCCAGCAGCTTAGGGGACAGGGGGCGCAATGGCTACACCTTC.

This clonotype was seen a handful of times. This CDR3 is CSARPPGLAEADTQYF. The CDR3 bases are TGCAGTGCTAGGCCACCGGGACTAGCGGAAGCAGATACGCAGTATTTT. The chain combines TRBV20-1 with TRBJ2-3; 11 bases line up with TRBD2. CDR3 length: 16 residues. Losses at the gene ends were 3 bases for V and 4 bases for J; bases not matched to a gene: 9. Germline CDR1 DFQATT, CDR2 SNEGSKA (reference sequence).

Only one count was recorded for this clonotype. The V and J genes are TRBV4-1 and TRBJ2-5; TRBD2 matches 14 bases. The CDR3 length is 16 residues. The J segment lost 5 bases and the V segment lost 0 bases, leaving 2 bases of the junction unmatched. Germline V gene sequence: CDR1 MGHRA, CDR2 YSYEKL. The CDR3 loop reads CASSQEGTSGSETQYF. Here the CDR3 DNA reads TGCGCCAGCAGCCAAGAAGGGACTAGCGGGAGCGAGACCCAGTACTTC.

This clonotype occurred once. J is TRBJ1-2 and V is TRBV20-1, with 7 bases aligning to TRBD1. Germline CDR1 DFQATT, CDR2 SNEGSKA (reference sequence). The trim removed 6 bases at V and 4 bases at J, leaving 11 bases unmatched. The CDR3 runs to 14 residues. The CDR3 DNA reads as TGCAGTGCCCCTAAGGGGGACAGCGCCTATGGCTACACCTTC. It encodes CSAPKGDSAYGYTF.

This clonotype was recorded once. The rearrangement joins TRBV29-1 to TRBJ1-1, with D hard to call. In germline, CDR1 is SQVTM, CDR2 ANQGSEA. The CDR3 runs to 13 residues. V lost 0 bases, J lost 2 bases, and 7 bases lay in between. The CDR3 sequence: CSVEEFPNTEAFF. For the CDR3, the DNA is TGCAGCGTTGAAGAGTTTCCTAACACTGAAGCTTTCTTT.

Only a few counts were recorded for this clonotype. The chain carries TRBV5-1 and TRBJ2-7; TRBD2 agrees at 7 bases. Germline CDR1 and CDR2: SGHRS and YFSETQ. Unmatched junction bases numbered 3, after V lost 3 bases and J lost 0 bases. This CDR3 comprises 14 residues. CDR3 sequence reads: CASSWGGSSYEQYF. The CDR3 DNA is TGCGCCAGCAGCTGGGGGGGAAGCTCCTACGAGCAGTACTTC. Full variable domain (rest looked up from reference TRBV5-1 and TRBJ2-7): KAGVTQTPRYLIKTRGQQVTLSCSPISGHRSVSWYQQTPGQGLQFLFEYFSETQRNKGNFPGRFSGRQFSNSRSEMNVSTLELGDSALYLCASSWGGSSYEQYFGPGTRLTVT.

This clonotype was picked up a small number of times. The genes are TRBV4-3 and TRBJ1-1; TRBD1 agrees at 9 bases. This CDR3 contains 15 residues. V was clipped by 4 bases and J by 6 bases; unmatched bases: 9. Germline V gives CDR1 LGHNA, CDR2 YSLEER. The CDR3 region has the DNA TGCGCCAGCAGCCCAGCTGGGACAGGGAGCGCTGAAGCTTTCTTT. Amino acids: CASSPAGTGSAEAFF.

This clonotype was observed once. CDR3 coding DNA: TGCAGCGTGGACCGACGGGGGGGTGGCTACACCTTC. It is translated as CSVDRRGGGYTF. The rearrangement links TRBV29-1 to TRBJ1-2, with D possibly matching TRBD1 (5 bases). CDR1 is SQVTM and CDR2 is ANQGSEA in the germline V gene. The CDR3 loop spans 12 amino acids. Trimming took off 6 bases at V and 7 bases at J, with 15 bases between the two ends.

This chain connects TRBV20-1 to TRBJ2-7, with TRBD1 identical over 7 bases. The germline V gene encodes CDR1 DFQATT and CDR2 SNEGSKA (reference sequence). The CDR3 runs to 13 residues. The V segment lost 3 bases and the J segment 0 bases; nucleotides outside the gene matches: 2. The CDR3: CSASRDSSYEQYF. In DNA, the CDR3 is TGCAGTGCTAGCCGGGACAGCTCCTACGAGCAGTACTTC.

Concerning this clonotype: Mismatch with germline at one junction end may stem from a read error. The chain uses TRBV4-2 and TRBJ2-2; possibly TRBD1 or TRBD2 for D (5 bases each). This CDR3 has 18 residues. Germline V CDR1 and CDR2: LGHNA, YNFKEQ. DNA for the CDR3: TGTGCCAGCAGCCAAGGGCCCCCCGAGGGGAAGAACACCGGGGAACTGTTTTTT. Encoded protein: CASSQGPPEGKNTGELFF.